Detailed here is one TCR beta chain. These data are taken from a study of blood T cell repertoires in COVID-19. On the study more broadly: The study drew acute and convalescent COVID-19 samples from the United States, Italy and Spain. Sources were T cells, B-cell-depleted T cells, or PBMCs; the material itself was cDNA or gDNA.

Source study methods: Reference gene primer amplification gave nucleated cell count estimates. The table came from immunoSEQ multiplex PCR; TCRdb's copy has only in-frame clones and leaves some out. The DNA gave D and trimming, while V, J and clone size come from that table. The repertoire holds around 310,000 clones, with 70% to 90% as singletons. Ages ranged from roughly 18 to 100 years, with residence in about two dozen US areas. The CDR3 consists of 15 residues. Germline CDR1 and CDR2: KGHSH and LQKENI. V trimming: 3 bases; J trimming: 4 bases; junction bases outside the gene matches: 8. The chain links TRBV18 to TRBJ1-2; 7 nucleotides match TRBD1. Sequencing used PBMCs or T cells enriched from blood (not recorded which). This clonotype was obtained from a woman between 40 and 50 years old who had recovered from COVID-19. The CDR3: CASSPSLEGAYGYTF. CDR3 nucleotide sequence: TGTGCCAGCTCACCGTCGTTGGAGGGGGCCTATGGCTACACCTTC.